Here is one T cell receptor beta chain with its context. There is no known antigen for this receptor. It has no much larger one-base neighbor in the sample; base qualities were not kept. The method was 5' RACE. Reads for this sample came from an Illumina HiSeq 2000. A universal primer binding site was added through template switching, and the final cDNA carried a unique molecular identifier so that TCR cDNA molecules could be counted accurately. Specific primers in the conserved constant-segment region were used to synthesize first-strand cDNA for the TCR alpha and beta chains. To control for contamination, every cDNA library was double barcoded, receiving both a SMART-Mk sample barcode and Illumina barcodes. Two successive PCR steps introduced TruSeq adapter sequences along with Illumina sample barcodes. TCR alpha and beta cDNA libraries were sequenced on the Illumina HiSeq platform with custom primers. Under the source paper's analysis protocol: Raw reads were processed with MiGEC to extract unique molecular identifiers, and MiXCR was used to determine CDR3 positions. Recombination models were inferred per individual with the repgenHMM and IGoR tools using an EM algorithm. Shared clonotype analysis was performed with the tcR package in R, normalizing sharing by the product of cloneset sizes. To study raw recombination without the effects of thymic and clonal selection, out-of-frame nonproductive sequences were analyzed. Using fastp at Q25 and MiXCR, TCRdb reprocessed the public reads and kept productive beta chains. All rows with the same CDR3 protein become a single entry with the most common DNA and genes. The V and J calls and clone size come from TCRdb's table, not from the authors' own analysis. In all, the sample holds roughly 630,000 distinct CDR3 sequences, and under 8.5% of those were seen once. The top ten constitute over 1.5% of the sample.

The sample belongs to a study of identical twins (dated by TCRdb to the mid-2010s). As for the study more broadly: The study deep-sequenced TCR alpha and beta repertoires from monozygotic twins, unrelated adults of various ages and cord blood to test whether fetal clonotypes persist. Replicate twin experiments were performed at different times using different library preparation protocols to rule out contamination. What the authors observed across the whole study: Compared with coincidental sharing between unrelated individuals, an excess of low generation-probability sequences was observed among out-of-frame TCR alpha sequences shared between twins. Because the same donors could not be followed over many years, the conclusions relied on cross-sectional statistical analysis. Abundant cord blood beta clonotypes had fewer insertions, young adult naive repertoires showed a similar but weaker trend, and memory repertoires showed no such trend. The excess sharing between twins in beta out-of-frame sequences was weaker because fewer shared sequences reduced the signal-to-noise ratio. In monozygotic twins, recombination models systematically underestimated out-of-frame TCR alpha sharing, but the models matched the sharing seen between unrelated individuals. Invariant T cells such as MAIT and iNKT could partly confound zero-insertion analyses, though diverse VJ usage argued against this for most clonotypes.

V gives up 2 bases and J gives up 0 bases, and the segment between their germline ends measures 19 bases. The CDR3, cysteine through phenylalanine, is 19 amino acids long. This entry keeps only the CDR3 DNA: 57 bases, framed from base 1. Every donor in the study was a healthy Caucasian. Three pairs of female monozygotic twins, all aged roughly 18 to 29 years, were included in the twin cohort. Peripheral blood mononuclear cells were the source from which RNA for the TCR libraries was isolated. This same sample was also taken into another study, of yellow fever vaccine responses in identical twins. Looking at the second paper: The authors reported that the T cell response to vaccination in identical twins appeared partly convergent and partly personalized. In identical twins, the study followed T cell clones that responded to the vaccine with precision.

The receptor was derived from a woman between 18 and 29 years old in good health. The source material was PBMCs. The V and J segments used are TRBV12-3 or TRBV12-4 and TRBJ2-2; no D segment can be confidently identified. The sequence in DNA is TGTGCCAGCAGTTTACGTGTCAGTCCGACCAACACGAACACCGGGGAGCTGTTTTTT. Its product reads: CASSLRVSPTNTNTGELFF.